These 28 T cell receptor beta chains originate from one sample sequenced in a study of cytomegalovirus exposure and HLA in healthy donors. The PCR had 60 Vbeta and 13 Jbeta primers. Sequencing used immunoSEQ multiplex PCR; TCRdb keeps in-frame clones, though not all of them. Among approximately 150,000 clones listed, around 80% were seen once. Input material: PBMCs. Receptors were obtained from a man younger than 40 in good health and CMV-seronegative.

The V gene is TRBV25-1, the J gene TRBJ2-7; D may be TRBD1 (6 bases). From germline, CDR1 is MGHDK and CDR2 SYGVNS. V lost 4 bases to trimming and J lost 4 bases, with 17 bases between them. This CDR3 contains 15 residues. The CDR3 sequence: CASSAFTGQSYEQYF. The CDR3 coding sequence is TGTGCCAGCAGTGCCTTTACCGGACAGTCATACGAGCAGTACTTC.

The chain couples TRBV4-2 to TRBJ2-3, with 9 positions matching TRBD2. The CDR3 extends over 17 amino acids. Germline values: CDR1 LGHNA, CDR2 YNFKEQ. V gave up 4 bases and J gave up 6 bases; unmatched junction bases: 14. This CDR3 is CASSPRILAGERDTQYF. CDR3 DNA sequence: TGTGCCAGCAGCCCAAGGATCTTAGCGGGAGAGAGGGATACGCAGTATTTT.

This sequence joins TRBV2 and TRBJ1-3; possibly TRBD1 for D (5 bases). The CDR3 is 14 residues long. V was shortened by 8 bases and J by 2 bases, with 13 bases between the two germline ends. Germline-derived CDR1 and CDR2 are SNHLY and FYNNEI. CDR3 residues: CASVKRGTGNTIYF. Here the CDR3 DNA reads TGTGCCAGCGTAAAACGGGGGACTGGAAACACCATATATTTT.

Judged by abundance, this clone is medium-sized. Other DNA sequences in this specimen translate into the identical CDR3. This chain uses TRBV7-9 with TRBJ2-1; TRBD2 might be the D (6 bases). Trimming stripped 5 bases from V and 1 base from J, with 18 bases between. Germline loops: CDR1 SEHNR, CDR2 FQNEAQ (reference sequence). This CDR3 is 17 amino acids long. The CDR3 loop is CASSPGLAGSSYNEQFF. The CDR3 bases are TGTGCCAGCAGCCCAGGACTGGCGGGGAGTTCCTACAATGAGCAGTTCTTC.

This clone has only one observation. J is TRBJ1-4 and V is TRBV11-1; D uncertain. This CDR3 contains 12 residues. Germline values: CDR1 SGHAT, CDR2 FQDESV (reference sequence). Trimming pared 3 bases from V and 8 bases from J, leaving 7 bases between. CDR3 loop: CASSFLGEKLFF. CDR3 coding DNA: TGTGCCAGCAGCTTCCTAGGCGAAAAACTGTTTTTT. The full variable domain, completed using reference TRBV11-1 and TRBJ1-4, is EAEVAQSPRYKITEKSQAVAFWCDPISGHATLYWYRQILGQGPELLVQFQDESVVDDSQLPKDRFSAERLKGVDSTLKIQPAELGDSAMYLCASSFLGEKLFFGSGTQLSVL.

This clone was seen once. The J gene is TRBJ2-2, the V gene TRBV7-3; D remains unclear. V gave up 0 bases and J gave up 3 bases, with 11 bases separating them. There are 16 residues in the CDR3. Germline V gives CDR1 SGHTA, CDR2 FQGTGA. The CDR3 region is CASSLTALGDTGELFF. The CDR3 region has the DNA TGTGCCAGCAGCTTAACGGCCCTAGGCGACACCGGGGAGCTGTTTTTT. The variable domain in full, completed from reference TRBV7-3 and TRBJ2-2, reads GAGVSQTPSNKVTEKGKYVELRCDPISGHTALYWYRQSLGQGPEFLIYFQGTGAADDSGLPNDRFFAVRPEGSVSTLKIQRTERGDSAVYLCASSLTALGDTGELFFGEGSRLTVL.

The count of this clone is one. This chain joins TRBV28 and TRBJ1-2, with TRBD1 matching 7 bases. CDR1 MDHEN and CDR2 SYDVKM come from the germline V gene. V was pared by 6 bases and J by 8 bases, with 12 bases of the junction left unmatched. This CDR3 has 14 residues. The CDR3 DNA is TGTGCCAGCAGCGAGACAGGGCTCAGGGTAGGCTACACCTTC. As protein: CASSETGLRVGYTF.

In nucleotides, the CDR3 is TGCAGCGTAGGGGAGGCCCATGGTGTAAACACCGGGGAGCTGTTTTTT. As protein: CSVGEAHGVNTGELFF. The V call is TRBV29-1, the J call TRBJ2-2, with a tentative D call TRBD2 (6 bases). CDR1 SQVTM and CDR2 ANQGSEA come from the germline V gene. The V and J ends lost 6 bases and 2 bases respectively, with 19 bases between them. CDR3 length: 16 amino acids.

The chain employs TRBV29-1 and TRBJ2-7, with TRBD1 matching over 7 bases. CDR1 SQVTM and CDR2 ANQGSEA come from the germline V gene. The V and J ends lost 6 bases and 2 bases, in that order; junction bases with no gene match: 13. CDR3 length equals 15 residues. CDR3 coding DNA: TGCAGCGTAGTAAAAGGTAGGGACAGCGCCTACGAGCAGTACTTC. Protein product: CSVVKGRDSAYEQYF.

The V call is TRBV5-1, the J call TRBJ1-1, with a possible D match to TRBD1 (5 bases). Germline CDR1 reads SGHRS; CDR2 reads YFSETQ. The CDR3 extends over 14 amino acids. The V end lost 3 bases, the J end lost 1 base, and 10 bases lay between the germline ends. CDR3 nucleotides: TGCGCCAGCAGCTGGGGGGGGGAGAACACTGAAGCTTTCTTT. This gives the protein CASSWGGENTEAFF.

The J gene is TRBJ1-1, the V gene TRBV6-5; D unclear. Trimming stripped 0 bases from V and 4 bases from J, with 15 bases between. Germline V gene data show CDR1 as MNHEY and CDR2 as SVGAGI. This CDR3 contains 16 residues. CDR3 region: CASSYSIRGSGTEAFF. CDR3 DNA: TGTGCCAGCAGTTACTCGATTCGGGGAAGCGGCACTGAAGCTTTCTTT.

A single count supports this clone. The chain employs TRBV18 and TRBJ1-1, with a tentative D call TRBD1 (6 bases). Germline-derived CDR1 and CDR2 are KGHSH and LQKENI. V lost 4 bases, J lost 4 bases, and 10 bases lay in between. The CDR3 contains 13 residues. CDR3 sequence reads: CASSQQGGTEAFF. The CDR3 region has the DNA TGTGCCAGCTCACAACAGGGTGGCACTGAAGCTTTCTTT.

The chain has TRBV6-5 and TRBJ1-3; D might be TRBD1 (6 bases). Trimming shortened V by 6 bases and J by 2 bases, and 11 bases separated the two germline ends. This CDR3 has 14 amino acids. Germline CDR1 MNHEY, CDR2 SVGAGI. The CDR3 sequence: CASRKQGTGNTIYF. CDR3 DNA: TGTGCCAGCAGGAAGCAGGGGACTGGAAACACCATATATTTT.

This clone was seen just once. This chain joins TRBV28 and TRBJ2-2, with 8 bases aligning to TRBD2. V lost 8 bases, J lost 1 base, and 3 bases stayed unmatched. Germline V gene sequence: CDR1 MDHEN, CDR2 SYDVKM. The CDR3 consists of 14 residues. DNA for the CDR3: TGTGCCAGCGCCCGGGGGGGGAACACCGGGGAGCTGTTTTTT. It yields the protein CASARGGNTGELFF.

The rearrangement uses TRBV2 and TRBJ1-5, with 7 bases identical to TRBD1. The CDR3 is 15 amino acids. The V and J ends lost 6 bases and 2 bases, in that order; junction bases with no gene match: 7. Germline V lookup: CDR1 SNHLY, CDR2 FYNNEI. CDR3 nucleotides: TGTGCCAGCAGGGACCGGGACAGAGGCAATCAGCCCCAGCATTTT. Amino acid sequence: CASRDRDRGNQPQHF.

The genes are TRBV10-3 and TRBJ1-3, with D perhaps TRBD1 (5 bases). Trimming removed 4 bases at V and 0 bases at J, with 10 bases between. The CDR3 has 15 amino acids. In germline, CDR1 is ENHRY, CDR2 SYGVKD. The CDR3 reads CAISGAGGSGNTIYF. CDR3 coding DNA: TGTGCCATCAGTGGGGCGGGGGGCTCTGGAAACACCATATATTTT.

This chain links TRBV2 with TRBJ2-7; 10 bases align to TRBD1. With V trimmed by 10 bases and J by 3 bases, 9 bases remained unmatched. The CDR3 consists of 14 residues. Germline V CDR1 and CDR2: SNHLY, FYNNEI. CDR3 nucleotides: TGTGCCACCGCGCCGGGACAGGGGAACTACGAGCAGTACTTC. Its translation: CATAPGQGNYEQYF.

The V call is TRBV10-3, the J call TRBJ2-1; 7 nucleotides line up with TRBD2. V gave up 3 bases and J gave up 5 bases; unmatched junction bases: 7. The CDR3 loop spans 15 amino acids. Germline V gene sequence: CDR1 ENHRY, CDR2 SYGVKD. The chain's CDR3 is CAISEPLAADNEQFF. The DNA for the CDR3 is TGTGCCATCAGTGAACCGCTAGCGGCTGACAATGAGCAGTTCTTC.

This clone was counted between two and nine times. The chain recombines TRBV27 with TRBJ2-1; 11 bases line up with TRBD2. The CDR3 runs to 19 residues. Germline V lookup: CDR1 MNHEY, CDR2 SMNVEV (reference sequence). The V and J ends lost 3 bases and 10 bases, in that order; junction bases with no gene match: 20. The CDR3 loop reads CASSFSFPGTSGRYQEQFF. The CDR3 nucleotides are TGTGCCAGCAGTTTTTCCTTTCCGGGGACTAGCGGAAGATATCAGGAGCAGTTCTTC.

Points on this clone: The identical CDR3 is also encoded by other nucleotide sequences in the sample. The V call is TRBV29-1, the J call TRBJ1-1, with 9 nucleotides matching TRBD1. CDR1 is SQVTM and CDR2 is ANQGSEA in the germline V gene. This CDR3 spans 12 amino acids. The junction had 4 bases not matched to a gene; V was cut back by 6 bases and J by 5 bases. DNA for the CDR3: TGCAGCGTGGGACAGGGTGGAACTGAAGCTTTCTTT. This translates into CSVGQGGTEAFF.

The chain couples TRBV2 to TRBJ2-4, with D possibly TRBD1 on 6 matching bases. The CDR3 sequence is 16 residues long. The V end lost 6 bases, the J end lost 1 base, and 16 bases lay between the germline ends. Looked up from germline, CDR1 is SNHLY and CDR2 is FYNNEI. CDR3 amino acids: CASRSYRVAAKNIQYF. Here the CDR3 DNA reads TGTGCCAGCAGGTCATACAGGGTGGCGGCCAAAAACATTCAGTACTTC.

This clone was picked up one time. The rearrangement uses TRBV7-3 and TRBJ2-1; tentatively, D is TRBD2 (5 bases). Trimming left V 0 bases short and J 5 bases short, with 5 bases between. Germline CDR1 SGHTA, CDR2 FQGTGA. The CDR3 loop spans 13 amino acids. The CDR3 DNA sequence: TGTGCCAGCAGCTTAACGAGGGACAATGAGCAGTTCTTC. It translates to CASSLTRDNEQFF.

Only a few counts were recorded for this clone. This chain links TRBV6-5 with TRBJ1-2; D ambiguous. This CDR3 comprises 14 residues. Trimming left V 0 bases short and J 8 bases short, with 13 bases between. CDR1 is MNHEY and CDR2 is SVGAGI in the germline V gene. CDR3 sequence (DNA): TGTGCCAGCAGTTACTCGGCGGCGTCCTCCGGCTACACCTTC. Translation gives CASSYSAASSGYTF.

The CDR3 loop is CATSTVAYEQYF. CDR3 coding DNA: TGCGCCACTTCGACAGTTGCCTACGAGCAGTACTTC. V and J are TRBV10-2 and TRBJ2-7; D might be TRBD1 (5 bases). Trimming left V 10 bases short and J 2 bases short, with 12 bases between. The CDR3 covers 12 residues. Germline CDR1 WSHSY, CDR2 SAAADI.

The chain combines TRBV5-1 with TRBJ1-5; TRBD1 matches 7 bases. Germline V CDR1 and CDR2: SGHRS, YFSETQ. The CDR3 totals 16 residues. Trimming removed 4 bases from V and 10 bases from J; junction bases left unmatched: 17. The CDR3 here is CASSPGGTEWTSPQHF. In DNA, the CDR3 is TGCGCCAGCAGCCCTGGAGGGACAGAGTGGACGAGCCCCCAGCATTTT. Variable domain in full (rest from reference TRBV5-1 and TRBJ1-5): KAGVTQTPRYLIKTRGQQVTLSCSPISGHRSVSWYQQTPGQGLQFLFEYFSETQRNKGNFPGRFSGRQFSNSRSEMNVSTLELGDSALYLCASSPGGTEWTSPQHFGDGTRLSIL.

V gene TRBV30 combines with J gene TRBJ2-3; 9 bases align to TRBD2. Germline CDR1 is GTSNPN and CDR2 is SVGIG (reference sequence). This CDR3 has 15 residues. After removal of 1 base from V and 2 bases from J, the junction contained 4 bases not matched to a gene. The DNA for the CDR3 is TGTGCCTGGAGTGGCCTAGCGGGACCCACAGATACGCAGTATTTT. Translation: CAWSGLAGPTDTQYF.

J is TRBJ2-1 and V is TRBV7-2; D may be TRBD2 (5 bases). The CDR3 extends over 14 amino acids. From germline, CDR1 is SGHTA and CDR2 FQGNSA. V shed 5 bases and J shed 4 bases, with 12 bases lying between them. As DNA, the CDR3 is TGTGCCAGCAGCCTACTGGGGAGTTACAATGAGCAGTTCTTC. The encoded protein is CASSLLGSYNEQFF. Variable domain in full (rest from reference TRBV7-2 and TRBJ2-1): GAGVSQSPSNKVTEKGKDVELRCDPISGHTALYWYRQSLGQGLEFLIYFQGNSAPDKSGLPSDRFSAERTGGSVSTLTIQRTQQEDSAVYLCASSLLGSYNEQFFGPGTRLTVL.

CDR3 residues: CASKREGQWKSGELFF. In DNA form, the CDR3 reads TGTGCCAGCAAGAGGGAGGGTCAGTGGAAATCCGGGGAGCTGTTTTTT. The V call is TRBV25-1, the J call TRBJ2-2; 7 bases align to TRBD2. CDR1 MGHDK and CDR2 SYGVNS come from the germline V gene. The V gene end was trimmed by 7 bases and the J gene end by 6 bases; junction bases not matched to a gene: 14. This CDR3 comprises 16 residues.